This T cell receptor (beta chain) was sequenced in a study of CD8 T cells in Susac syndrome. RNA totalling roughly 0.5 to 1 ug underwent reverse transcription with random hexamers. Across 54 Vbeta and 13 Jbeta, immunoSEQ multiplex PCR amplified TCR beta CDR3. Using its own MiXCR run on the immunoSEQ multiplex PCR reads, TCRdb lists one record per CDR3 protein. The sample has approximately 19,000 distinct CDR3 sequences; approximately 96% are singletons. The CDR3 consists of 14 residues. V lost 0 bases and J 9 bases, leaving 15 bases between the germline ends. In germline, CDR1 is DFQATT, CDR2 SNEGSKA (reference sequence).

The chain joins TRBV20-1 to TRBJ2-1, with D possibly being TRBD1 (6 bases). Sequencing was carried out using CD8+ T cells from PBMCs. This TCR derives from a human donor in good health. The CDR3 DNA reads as TGCAGTGCTAGAGATATTACTAGGGGGTTTGAGCAGTTCTTC. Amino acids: CSARDITRGFEQFF.